Reported below is one TCR beta chain. Its specificity is unknown. V lost 4 bases to trimming and J lost 0 bases, with 8 bases between them. The CDR3 runs 14 residues. This sample stems from a study of graft-versus-host responses after intestinal transplantation. In the study overall: For 3 to 4 years after anti-thymocyte globulin induction, all recipients took tacrolimus and steroids.

The study, taken as a whole, reports: Within the allografts of patients who had graft-donor T cell macrochimerism, graft-versus-host to host-versus-graft clonal ratios were high. An association linked early post-transplant HvG declines with peak circulating GvH clone levels.

Here immunoSEQ multiplex PCR was the method, and the copy in TCRdb shows in-frame clones only, minus some. The table records some 110,000 clones, 85% to 95% of them present only once. The chain carries TRBV23-1 and TRBJ2-3; possible D gene TRBD1, 5 bases. TRBV23-1 is an ORF for which the function is uncertain. Sequencing was performed on unstimulated CD4+ T cells sorted from spleen or lymph node cells, taken before transplant. This clonotype was sampled from a human donor who was the organ donor for an intestinal transplant. CDR3 protein: CASSRRVSTDTQYF. CDR3 bases: TGCGCCAGCAGTCGCAGGGTTAGCACAGATACGCAGTATTTT.